This TCR beta chain was observed in a study of CD8+ T cells in alopecia areata. The authors extracted RNA and reverse transcribed it into cDNA as the sequencing template. Clones were sequenced by immunoSEQ multiplex PCR, and TCRdb holds only the in-frame ones, with some missing. The sample shows 150,000 to 200,000 clones, more than 55% of them seen only once. On this clone: The antigen remains unidentified.

Study-level findings and limits: Mice showed clearer TCR sharing than patients did, a gap that was possibly HLA-related. Clonality exceeded that of normal scalp in lesional scalp, most notably in alopecia totalis/universalis. Scalp clonality and expanded CD8+ clones among the top 100 were significantly decreased by tofacitinib.

Documented treatment: oral pan-JAK inhibitor, 5-10 mg twice daily. V was cut by 0 bases and J by 4 bases, with 12 bases left in between. Germline V gene lookup returns CDR1 MNHEY and CDR2 SVGAGI. The CDR3 covers 15 residues. This chain joins TRBV6-5 and TRBJ1-2, with D perhaps matching TRBD1 (6 bases). This receptor was taken from a human donor with alopecia areata. Sequences were derived from CD4+ T cells sorted from blood, sampled between weeks 49 and 50, from a patient treated with tofacitinib. The CDR3 loop reads CASSYSMAGVYGYTF. As DNA, the CDR3 is TGTGCCAGCAGTTACTCGATGGCAGGGGTCTATGGCTACACCTTC.